This T cell receptor (beta chain) was recorded in a study of T cell responses to AZD1222 COVID-19 vaccine (dated by TCRdb to 2020 to 2022). For the study in its entirety: AZD1222 recipients whose second dose came at about 4 weeks and those whose second dose came at about 12 weeks were combined into one group, since spike-specific TCR depth and breadth did not differ between the two schedules. TCR sequencing covered 233 trial participants: 200 to 220 given two doses of AZD1222 and about 26 given two doses of MenACWY control vaccine. Enrollment into the trials was organized by age into subgroups of 18-55, 56-69 and 70-plus years, and those subgroups contained about 160, 30 and 59 TCR-sequenced participants, respectively.

What the authors observed across the whole study: The vaccine-associated CD4 TCRs covered the entire spike protein, and the dominant responses fell in regions 160-218 and 743-854. Because no day 14 peak-response samples were available, repertoires were characterized only after the peak T cell response. Conclusions about previously exposed vaccinees were limited because only a handful of AZD1222 recipients were SARS-CoV-2 seropositive at baseline. After two AZD1222 doses, both the breadth and the depth of spike-specific TCRs were significantly higher than at day 0 and than in MenACWY recipients. The 56-69-year group was small, and its depth increase did not reach significance, likely because of low power. Participants were mostly white British and included more females than males, and it was suggested by the authors that clonal diversity may have been underestimated. Reportedly, close to half of the unique spike-specific TCRs recognized epitopes lying outside the regions that are mutated in the B.1.351 and B.1.1.7 variants.

The sample's time point label, in plain terms: baseline before first vaccination. Samples from vaccinated people were obtained from the UK trials COV001 and COV002, which included a single-blind randomized controlled phase 2/3 trial of AZD1222 (ChAdOx1 nCoV-19) in healthy adults. For TCRbeta chain sequencing, PBMC samples were collected from trial participants at day 0 and at day 28 after the second dose. About this clone: The target of this receptor is not known. No qualities accompany the bases; no much larger clone lies one base away.

The CDR3 regions of human TCRbeta chains were analyzed by immunosequencing. For the original study's pipeline: TCRs in the repertoires were compared against a reference library of SARS-CoV-2-specific TCRs that had been generated with the MIRA antigen-specificity platform. Breadth was defined as the fraction of unique TCRs that were SARS-CoV-2-associated. Depth was defined as the fraction of total T cells that were SARS-CoV-2-associated. Using the MIRA data, every spike-specific TCR was mapped to the spike region that the TCR reacted to and assigned to either a CD4 or a CD8 class. Log10-transformed breadth and depth values were compared by one-way ANOVA with Sidak's multiple comparisons tests. Here the immuneACCESS table is served through TCRdb, limited to in-frame sequences with V and J called. Missing clones are a known gap in these copies; in checked studies unresolved V genes cover under half, and the rest lacks a known reason. D and trimming were read from the DNA, whereas the V and J calls and clone size are those reported in that table. The sample contains roughly 140,000 clones, approximately 90% of them found a single time. The top ten clones comprise less than 2% of the sample.

The clonotype comes from an adult in good health. The sample consisted of peripheral blood, taken on day 0 of AZD1222 vaccination.

CDR3 region: CASSRRSTSGPTDTQYF. The sequenced DNA is TGTGCCAGCAGCCGTCGGTCGACTAGCGGACCCACAGATACGCAGTATTTT. This sequence uses TRBV3-1 (or the pseudogene TRBV3-2) and TRBJ2-3; 9 junctional bases match TRBD2. The CDR3 starts with the cysteine, ends with the phenylalanine, and has 17 residues. The entry retains the CDR3 DNA only, 51 bases that are in frame from base 1. Here V drops 4 bases and J drops 2 bases, and the junction holds 10 bases not matched to any gene. CDR1 and CDR2, per the germline V gene (reference sequence), are LGHDT and YNNKEL.